This TCR beta chain came from a study of T and B cells in COVID-19 patients. Looking at the study overall: COVID-19 patients gave peripheral blood either during active infection or after recovery. Of 20 active-infection patients, 15 to 18 carried comorbidities linked to unfavorable COVID-19 outcome.

BIOMED2 TRB-A/B primer pools were used in multiplex TRB PCR. TCRdb itself ran the multiplex PCR reads through MiXCR, one entry per CDR3 protein. The table lists several thousand distinct CDR3 sequences, about 23% of them singletons. Each TRB amplification used roughly 240-550 ng of genomic DNA from blood. The sequence was obtained from a human donor who had recovered from COVID-19. Input material: blood.

CDR3 DNA sequence: TGCGCCAGCAGCGCAGGGACAATCGGAATTGACTATGGCTACACCTTC. It encodes CASSAGTIGIDYGYTF. The chain combines TRBV5-1 with TRBJ1-2; perhaps TRBD1 as D (6 bases). Germline loops: CDR1 SGHRS, CDR2 YFSETQ. This CDR3 has 16 amino acids. The V end lost 4 bases, the J end lost 3 bases, and 19 bases lay between the germline ends.